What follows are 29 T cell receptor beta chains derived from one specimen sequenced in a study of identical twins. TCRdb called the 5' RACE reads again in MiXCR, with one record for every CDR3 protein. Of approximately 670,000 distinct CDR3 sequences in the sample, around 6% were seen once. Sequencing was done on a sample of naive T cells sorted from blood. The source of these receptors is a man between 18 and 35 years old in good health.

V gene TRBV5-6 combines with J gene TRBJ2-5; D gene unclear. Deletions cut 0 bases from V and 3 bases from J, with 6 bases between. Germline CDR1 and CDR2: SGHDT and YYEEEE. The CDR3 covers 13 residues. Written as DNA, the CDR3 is TGTGCCAGCAGCTTGGACGCAGAAGAGACCCAGTACTTC. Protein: CASSLDAEETQYF.

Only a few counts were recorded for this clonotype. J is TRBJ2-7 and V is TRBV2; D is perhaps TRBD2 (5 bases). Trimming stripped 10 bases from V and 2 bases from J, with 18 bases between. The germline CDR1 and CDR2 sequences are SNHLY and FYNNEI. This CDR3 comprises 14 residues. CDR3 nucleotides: TGTGCCACGGGGTTGCCTCTTTATCCCTACGAGCAGTACTTC. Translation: CATGLPLYPYEQYF. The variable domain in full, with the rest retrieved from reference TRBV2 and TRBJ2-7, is EPEVTQTPSHQVTQMGQEVILRCVPISNHLYFYWYRQILGQKVEFLVSFYNNEISEKSEIFDDQFSVERPDGSNFTLKIRSTKLEDSAMYFCATGLPLYPYEQYFGPGTRLTVT.

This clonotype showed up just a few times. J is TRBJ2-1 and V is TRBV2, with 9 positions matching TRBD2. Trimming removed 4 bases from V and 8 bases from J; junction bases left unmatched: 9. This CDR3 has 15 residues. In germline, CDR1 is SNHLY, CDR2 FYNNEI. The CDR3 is CASSAPGLAGDEQFF. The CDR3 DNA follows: TGTGCCAGCAGTGCACCGGGACTAGCTGGCGATGAGCAGTTCTTC.

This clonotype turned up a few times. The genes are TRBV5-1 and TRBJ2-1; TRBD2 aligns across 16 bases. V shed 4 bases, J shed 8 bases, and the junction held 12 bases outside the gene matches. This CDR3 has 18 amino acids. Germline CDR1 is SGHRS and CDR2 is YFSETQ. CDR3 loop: CASSKQPGLAGGLDEQFF. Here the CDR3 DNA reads TGCGCCAGCAGCAAACAACCGGGACTAGCGGGAGGGCTGGATGAGCAGTTCTTC.

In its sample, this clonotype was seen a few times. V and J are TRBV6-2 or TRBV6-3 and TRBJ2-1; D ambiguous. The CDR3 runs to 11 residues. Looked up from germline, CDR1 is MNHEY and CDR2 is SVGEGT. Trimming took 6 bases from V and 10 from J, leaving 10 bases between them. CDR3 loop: CASSMGGEQFF. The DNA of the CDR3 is TGTGCCAGCAGCATGGGCGGCGAGCAGTTCTTC.

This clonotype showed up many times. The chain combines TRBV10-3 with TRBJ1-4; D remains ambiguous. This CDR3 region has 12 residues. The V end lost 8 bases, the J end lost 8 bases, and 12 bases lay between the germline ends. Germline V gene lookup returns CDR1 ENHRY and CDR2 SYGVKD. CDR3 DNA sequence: TGTGCCATCGCGCAGTATGGAGAAAAACTGTTTTTT. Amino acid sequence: CAIAQYGEKLFF.

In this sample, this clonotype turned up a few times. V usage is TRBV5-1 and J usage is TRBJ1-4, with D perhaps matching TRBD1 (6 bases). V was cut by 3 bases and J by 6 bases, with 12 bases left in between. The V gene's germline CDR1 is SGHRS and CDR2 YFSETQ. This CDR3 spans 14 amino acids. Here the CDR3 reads CASSSGTLYEKLFF. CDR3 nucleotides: TGCGCCAGCAGCTCCGGGACACTATATGAAAAACTGTTTTTT.

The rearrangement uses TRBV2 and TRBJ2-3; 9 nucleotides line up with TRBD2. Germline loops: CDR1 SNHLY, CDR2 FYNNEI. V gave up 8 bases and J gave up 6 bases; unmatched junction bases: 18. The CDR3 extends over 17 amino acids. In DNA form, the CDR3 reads TGTGCCAGCCCCGGTGCGCCTAGCGGGAATAAAGGGGATACGCAGTATTTT. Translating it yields CASPGAPSGNKGDTQYF. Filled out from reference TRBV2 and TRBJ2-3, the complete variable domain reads EPEVTQTPSHQVTQMGQEVILRCVPISNHLYFYWYRQILGQKVEFLVSFYNNEISEKSEIFDDQFSVERPDGSNFTLKIRSTKLEDSAMYFCASPGAPSGNKGDTQYFGPGTRLTVL.

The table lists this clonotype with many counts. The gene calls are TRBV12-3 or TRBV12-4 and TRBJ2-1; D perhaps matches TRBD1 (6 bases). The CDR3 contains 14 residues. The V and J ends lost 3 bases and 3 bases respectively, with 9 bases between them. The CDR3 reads CASSLGARYNEQFF. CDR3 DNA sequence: TGTGCCAGCAGTTTGGGGGCCCGCTACAATGAGCAGTTCTTC.

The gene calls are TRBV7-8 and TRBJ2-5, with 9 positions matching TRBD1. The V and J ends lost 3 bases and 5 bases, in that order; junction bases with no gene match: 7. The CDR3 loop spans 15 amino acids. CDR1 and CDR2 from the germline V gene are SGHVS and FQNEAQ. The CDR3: CASSFLQGADETQYF. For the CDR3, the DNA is TGTGCCAGCAGCTTCCTACAGGGGGCGGATGAGACCCAGTACTTC.

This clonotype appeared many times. This chain's CDR3 is CSARAASSYEQYF. The CDR3 DNA is TGCAGTGCTAGAGCCGCTTCCTCCTACGAGCAGTACTTC. The chain employs TRBV20-1 and TRBJ2-7, with D hard to call. Per the germline V gene, CDR1 is DFQATT and CDR2 is SNEGSKA (reference sequence). Between the trimmed V and J ends, which lost 1 base and 0 bases, there was a span of 7 bases. The CDR3 sequence is 13 residues long.

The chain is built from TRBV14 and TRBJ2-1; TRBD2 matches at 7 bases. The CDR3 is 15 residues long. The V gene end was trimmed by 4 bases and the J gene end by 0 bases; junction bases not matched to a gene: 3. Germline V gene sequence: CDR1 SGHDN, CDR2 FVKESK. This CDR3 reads CASSLGGISYNEQFF. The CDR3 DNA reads TGTGCCAGCAGCCTCGGGGGGATCTCCTACAATGAGCAGTTCTTC.

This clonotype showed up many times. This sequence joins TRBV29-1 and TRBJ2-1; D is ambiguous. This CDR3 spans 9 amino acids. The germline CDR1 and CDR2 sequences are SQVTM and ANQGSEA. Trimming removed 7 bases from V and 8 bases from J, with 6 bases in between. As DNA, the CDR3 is TGCAGCGCCGATGATGAGCAGTTCTTC. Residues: CSADDEQFF.

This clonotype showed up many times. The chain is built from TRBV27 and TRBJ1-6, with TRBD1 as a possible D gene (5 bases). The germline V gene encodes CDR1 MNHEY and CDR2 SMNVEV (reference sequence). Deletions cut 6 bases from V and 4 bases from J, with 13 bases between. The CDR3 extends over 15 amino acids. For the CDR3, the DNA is TGTGCCAGCAGACCGCGGGGGAATTATAATTCACCCCTCCACTTT. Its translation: CASRPRGNYNSPLHF.

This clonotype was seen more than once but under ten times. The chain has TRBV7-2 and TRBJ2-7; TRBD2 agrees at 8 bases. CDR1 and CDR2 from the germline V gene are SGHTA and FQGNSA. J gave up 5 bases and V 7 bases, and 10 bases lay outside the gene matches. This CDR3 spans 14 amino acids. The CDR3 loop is CASTFSGGPDEQYF. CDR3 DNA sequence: TGTGCCAGCACCTTTTCGGGAGGGCCAGACGAGCAGTACTTC.

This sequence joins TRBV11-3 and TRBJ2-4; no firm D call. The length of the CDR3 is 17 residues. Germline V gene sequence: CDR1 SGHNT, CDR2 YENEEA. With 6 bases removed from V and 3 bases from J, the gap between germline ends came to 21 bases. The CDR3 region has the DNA TGTGCCAGCAGTCCCGTTGTAGCCGCAAACCGCAAAAACATTCAGTACTTC. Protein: CASSPVVAANRKNIQYF. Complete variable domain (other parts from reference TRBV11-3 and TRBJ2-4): EAGVVQSPRYKIIEKKQPVAFWCNPISGHNTLYWYLQNLGQGPELLIRYENEEAVDDSQLPKDRFSAERLKGVDSTLKIQPAELGDSAVYLCASSPVVAANRKNIQYFGAGTRLSVL.

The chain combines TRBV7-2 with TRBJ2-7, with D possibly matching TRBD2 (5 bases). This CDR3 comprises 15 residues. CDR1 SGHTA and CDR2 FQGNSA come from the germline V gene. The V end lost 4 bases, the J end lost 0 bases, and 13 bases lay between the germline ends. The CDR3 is CASSSEALASYEQYF. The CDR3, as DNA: TGTGCCAGCAGCTCCGAGGCTCTAGCCTCCTACGAGCAGTACTTC.

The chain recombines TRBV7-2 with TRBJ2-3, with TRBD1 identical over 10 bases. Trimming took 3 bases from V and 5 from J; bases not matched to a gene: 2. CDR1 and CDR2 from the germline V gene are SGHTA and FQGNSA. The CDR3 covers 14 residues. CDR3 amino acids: CASSFGQGGDTQYF. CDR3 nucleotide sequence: TGTGCCAGCAGCTTCGGACAGGGGGGAGATACGCAGTATTTT.

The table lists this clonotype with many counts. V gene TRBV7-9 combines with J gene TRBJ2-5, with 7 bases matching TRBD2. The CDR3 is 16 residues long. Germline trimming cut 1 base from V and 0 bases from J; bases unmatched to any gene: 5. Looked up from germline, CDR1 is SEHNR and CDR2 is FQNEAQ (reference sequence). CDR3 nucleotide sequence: TGTGCCAGCAGCTTAGAGTGGGCGGGAGACCAAGAGACCCAGTACTTC. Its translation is CASSLEWAGDQETQYF.

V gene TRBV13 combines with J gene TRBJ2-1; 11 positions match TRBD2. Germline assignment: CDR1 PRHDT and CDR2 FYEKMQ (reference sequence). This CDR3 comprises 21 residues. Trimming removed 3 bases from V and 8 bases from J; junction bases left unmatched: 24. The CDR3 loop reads CASSLGTAWGSTSGSTYEQFF. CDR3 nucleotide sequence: TGTGCCAGCAGCTTGGGGACGGCCTGGGGCTCCACTAGCGGGAGTACGTATGAGCAGTTCTTC.

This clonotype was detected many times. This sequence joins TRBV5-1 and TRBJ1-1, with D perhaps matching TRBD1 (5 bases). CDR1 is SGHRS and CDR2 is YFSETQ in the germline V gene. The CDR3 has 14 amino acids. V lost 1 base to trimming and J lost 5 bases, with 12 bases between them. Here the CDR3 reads CASSLSGQGTEAFF. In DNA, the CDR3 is TGCGCCAGCAGCTTGTCTGGGCAGGGAACTGAAGCTTTCTTT.

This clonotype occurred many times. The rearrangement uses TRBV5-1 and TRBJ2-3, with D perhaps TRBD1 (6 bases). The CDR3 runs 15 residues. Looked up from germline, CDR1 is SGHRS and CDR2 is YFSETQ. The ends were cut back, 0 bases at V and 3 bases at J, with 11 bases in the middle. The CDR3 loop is CASSLVQGHTDTQYF. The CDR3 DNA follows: TGCGCCAGCAGCTTGGTGCAGGGGCATACAGATACGCAGTATTTT.

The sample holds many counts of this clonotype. The CDR3: CSVEGRSGNTIYF. CDR3 DNA sequence: TGCAGCGTTGAGGGACGGTCTGGAAACACCATATATTTT. The rearrangement uses TRBV29-1 and TRBJ1-3, with D maybe TRBD1 (5 bases). The CDR3 runs 13 residues. Germline V gives CDR1 SQVTM, CDR2 ANQGSEA. Trimming pared 3 bases from V and 1 base from J, leaving 7 bases between.

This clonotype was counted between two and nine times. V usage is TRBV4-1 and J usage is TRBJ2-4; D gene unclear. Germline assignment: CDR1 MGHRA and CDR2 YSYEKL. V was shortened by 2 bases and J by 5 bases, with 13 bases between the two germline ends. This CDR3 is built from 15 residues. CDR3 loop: CASSQIVGYQNIQYF. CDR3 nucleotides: TGCGCCAGCAGCCAAATAGTAGGGTACCAAAACATTCAGTACTTC.

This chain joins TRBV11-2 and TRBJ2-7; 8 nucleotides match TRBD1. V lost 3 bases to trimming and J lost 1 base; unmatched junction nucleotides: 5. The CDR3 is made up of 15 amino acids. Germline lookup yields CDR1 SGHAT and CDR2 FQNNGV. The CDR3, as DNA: TGTGCCAGCAGCTTCGGGACAGGCGGTTCCTACGAGCAGTACGTC. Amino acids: CASSFGTGGSYEQYV.

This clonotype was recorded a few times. This CDR3 is CSVGPYMNTEAFF. The DNA of the CDR3 is TGCAGCGTGGGGCCGTACATGAACACTGAAGCTTTCTTT. The chain combines TRBV29-1 with TRBJ1-1, with a weak D call TRBD1 (5 bases). V was trimmed by 6 bases and J by 0 bases, leaving 11 bases between them. This CDR3 region has 13 residues. Germline loops: CDR1 SQVTM, CDR2 ANQGSEA.

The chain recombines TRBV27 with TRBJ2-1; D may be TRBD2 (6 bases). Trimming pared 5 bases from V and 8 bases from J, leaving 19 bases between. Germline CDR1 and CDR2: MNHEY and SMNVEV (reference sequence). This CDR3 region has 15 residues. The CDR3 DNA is TGTGCCAGCAGTCCCCAGGTGGAGGGCCTCCATGAGCAGTTCTTC. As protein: CASSPQVEGLHEQFF.

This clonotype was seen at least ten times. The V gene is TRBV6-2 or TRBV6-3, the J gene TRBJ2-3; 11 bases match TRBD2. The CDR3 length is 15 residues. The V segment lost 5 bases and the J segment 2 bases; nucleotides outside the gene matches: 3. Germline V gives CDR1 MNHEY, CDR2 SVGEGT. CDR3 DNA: TGTGCCAGCAGTAGGGGACTAGCGGACACAGATACGCAGTATTTT. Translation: CASSRGLADTDTQYF.

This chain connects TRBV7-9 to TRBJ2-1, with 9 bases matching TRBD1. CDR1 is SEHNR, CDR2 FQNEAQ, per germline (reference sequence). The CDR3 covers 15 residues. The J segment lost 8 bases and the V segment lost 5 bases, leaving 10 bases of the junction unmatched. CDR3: CASSPSGTGTDEQFF. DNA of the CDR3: TGTGCCAGCAGCCCCTCCGGGACAGGGACCGATGAGCAGTTCTTC. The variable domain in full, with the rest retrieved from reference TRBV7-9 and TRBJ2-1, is DTGVSQNPRHKITKRGQNVTFRCDPISEHNRLYWYRQTLGQGPEFLTYFQNEAQLEKSRLLSDRFSAERPKGSFSTLEIQRTEQGDSAMYLCASSPSGTGTDEQFFGPGTRLTVL.